The 4 T cell receptor beta chains presented below share a single source sample, sequenced in a study of cytomegalovirus exposure and HLA in healthy donors. The PCR employed 60 Vbeta primers together with 13 Jbeta primers. Libraries were prepared by immunoSEQ multiplex PCR; TCRdb keeps only in-frame clonotypes and omits some of them. The sample includes approximately 100,000 clones, roughly 9.4% of them seen just once. Sample: PBMCs. Receptor source: a man aged 45-65 years in good health and CMV-seropositive.

A few counts support this clone. J is TRBJ2-5 and V is TRBV7-9; 7 bases are shared with TRBD2. The CDR3 consists of 14 residues. Germline values: CDR1 SEHNR, CDR2 FQNEAQ (reference sequence). V gave up 3 bases and J gave up 2 bases; unmatched junction bases: 3. The CDR3 region has the DNA TGTGCCAGCAGCTTTTCAGCGGGGCAAGAGACCCAGTACTTC. Translation: CASSFSAGQETQYF.

The V gene is TRBV4-1, the J gene TRBJ1-5; no clear D. The CDR3 extends over 14 amino acids. Germline V CDR1 and CDR2: MGHRA, YSYEKL. Trimming removed 0 bases at V and 6 bases at J, with 9 bases between. The CDR3 nucleotides are TGCGCCAGCAGCCAAGATGAGGGTATTCAGCCCCAGCATTTT. Amino acids: CASSQDEGIQPQHF.

This chain links TRBV27 with TRBJ1-1, with 8 bases lining up with TRBD1. The CDR3 is made up of 18 amino acids. V trimming: 5 bases; J trimming: 3 bases; junction bases outside the gene matches: 17. In germline, CDR1 is MNHEY, CDR2 SMNVEV (reference sequence). CDR3 residues: CASSPSVAGGNQDTEAFF. CDR3 DNA sequence: TGTGCCAGCAGTCCTTCGGTGGCAGGGGGCAATCAGGACACTGAAGCTTTCTTT.

In its sample, this clone was seen a few times. Within the sample, other DNA sequences also encode this same CDR3. This chain links TRBV6-6 with TRBJ2-1; the match to TRBD2 covers 8 bases. CDR3 length: 16 amino acids. Losses at the gene ends were 6 bases for V and 2 bases for J; bases not matched to a gene: 9. Germline lookup yields CDR1 MNHNY and CDR2 SVGAGI (reference sequence). CDR3: CASRGPGGGPYNEQFF. Written as DNA, the CDR3 is TGTGCCAGCAGGGGTCCGGGAGGGGGACCCTACAATGAGCAGTTCTTC.